This T cell receptor beta chain emerged from a study of Ad26.COV2.S vaccination and SARS-CoV-2 variants. Whole-study findings and limits: Comparable non-spike TCR breadth was observed in vaccine and placebo recipients. Assessments of TCR breadth and depth may have underestimated the total T cell responses.

Assay: immunoSEQ multiplex PCR; the TCRdb copy retains only in-frame clones and omits some. The table has about 98,000 clones, 80% seen once; the top ten hold 15% to 20%. This CDR3 comprises 15 residues. CDR1 is SGHRS and CDR2 is YFSETQ in the germline V gene. With 4 bases removed from V and 7 bases from J, the gap between germline ends came to 20 bases. A remark on this clone: Its matching antigen is unknown.

The sequenced sample was peripheral blood, obtained after recovery from COVID-19. This sequence was found in a human donor who had recovered from COVID-19. The chain carries TRBV5-1 and TRBJ1-2; a possible D gene is TRBD1 (5 bases). CDR3 protein: CASSPQTESVSGYTF. CDR3 nucleotides: TGCGCCAGCAGCCCTCAGACAGAAAGTGTCTCTGGCTACACCTTC.